This note documents a single T cell receptor beta chain sequence. Profiled with immunoSEQ multiplex PCR; TCRdb holds only in-frame clones, not every one. The sample consists of about 2.5 million clones, 85% to 95% of them appearing once. A CD45RA-negative memory subset and a CD45RA+ naive subset were separated from the CD4+ cells. The germline V gene encodes CDR1 MNHNY and CDR2 SVGAGI (reference sequence). The CDR3 sequence is 14 residues long. V was pared by 2 bases and J by 2 bases, with 3 bases of the junction left unmatched. The source of the sample is a study of shared clonotypes between healthy human individuals. Study-wide context: Per-donor plates numbered three CD4 naive, three CD4 memory, two CD8 naive and one CD8 memory.

Sequencing used naive CD4+ T cells from PBMCs. The sample's subset: CD45RA+ positively selected. This TCR came from a man younger than 35 in good health. Some clones in this sample may be carry-over from other donors' samples. V and J are TRBV6-6 and TRBJ2-7, with 7 bases identical to TRBD2. CDR3 amino acids: CASSYGRGAYEQYF. CDR3 sequence (DNA): TGTGCCAGCAGTTACGGGAGGGGAGCCTACGAGCAGTACTTC.